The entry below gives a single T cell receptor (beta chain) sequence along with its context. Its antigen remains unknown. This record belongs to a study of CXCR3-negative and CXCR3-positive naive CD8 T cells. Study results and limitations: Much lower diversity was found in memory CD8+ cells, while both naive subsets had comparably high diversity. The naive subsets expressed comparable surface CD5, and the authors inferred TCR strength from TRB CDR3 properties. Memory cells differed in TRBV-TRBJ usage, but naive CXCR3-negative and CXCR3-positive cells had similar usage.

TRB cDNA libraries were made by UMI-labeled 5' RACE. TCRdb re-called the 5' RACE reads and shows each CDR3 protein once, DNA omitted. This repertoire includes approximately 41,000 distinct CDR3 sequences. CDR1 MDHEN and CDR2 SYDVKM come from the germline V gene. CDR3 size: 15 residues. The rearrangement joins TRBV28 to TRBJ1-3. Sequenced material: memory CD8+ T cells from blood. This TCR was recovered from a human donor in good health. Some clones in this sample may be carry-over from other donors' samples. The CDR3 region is CASSLSFFSGNTIYF.